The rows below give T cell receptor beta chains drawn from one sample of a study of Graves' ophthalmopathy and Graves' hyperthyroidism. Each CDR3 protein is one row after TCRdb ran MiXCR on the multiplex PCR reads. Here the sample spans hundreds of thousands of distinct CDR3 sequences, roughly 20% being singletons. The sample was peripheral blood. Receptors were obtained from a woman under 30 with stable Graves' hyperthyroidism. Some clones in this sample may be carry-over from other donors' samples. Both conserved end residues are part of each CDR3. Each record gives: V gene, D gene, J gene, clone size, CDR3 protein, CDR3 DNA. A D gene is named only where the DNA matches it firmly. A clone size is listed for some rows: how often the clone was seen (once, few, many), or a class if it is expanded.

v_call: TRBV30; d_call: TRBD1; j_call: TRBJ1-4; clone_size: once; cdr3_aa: CAWGPHQGQGNEKLFF; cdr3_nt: TGTGCCTGGGGTCCTCACCAGGGACAGGGGAATGAAAAACTGTTTTTT
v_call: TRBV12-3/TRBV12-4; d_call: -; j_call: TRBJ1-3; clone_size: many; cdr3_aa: CASSLRGNSGNTIYF; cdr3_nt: TGTGCCAGCAGTTTAAGGGGGAACTCTGGAAACACCATATATTTT
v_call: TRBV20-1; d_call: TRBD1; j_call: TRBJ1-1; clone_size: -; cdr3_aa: CSAKTGAGDTEAFF; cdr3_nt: TGCAGTGCTAAAACAGGGGCCGGGGACACTGAAGCTTTCTTT
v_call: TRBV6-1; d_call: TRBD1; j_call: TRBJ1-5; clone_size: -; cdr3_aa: CASSAGQGLLGNQPQHF; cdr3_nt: TGTGCCAGCAGTGCGGGACAGGGACTCCTGGGCAATCAGCCCCAGCATTTT
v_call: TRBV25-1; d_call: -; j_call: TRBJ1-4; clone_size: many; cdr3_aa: CASSEGWGFHSNEKLFF; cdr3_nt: TGTGCCAGCAGTGAGGGGTGGGGTTTTCACTCTAATGAAAAACTGTTTTTT
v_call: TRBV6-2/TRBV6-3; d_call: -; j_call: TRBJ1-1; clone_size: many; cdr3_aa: CASSYSWEYTEAFF; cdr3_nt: TGTGCCAGCAGTTACTCCTGGGAATACACTGAAGCTTTCTTT
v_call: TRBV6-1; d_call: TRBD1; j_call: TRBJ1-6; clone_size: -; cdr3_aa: CASSEPGTGRGSPLHF; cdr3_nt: TGTGCCAGCAGTGAACCGGGGACAGGGCGAGGCTCACCCCTCCACTTT
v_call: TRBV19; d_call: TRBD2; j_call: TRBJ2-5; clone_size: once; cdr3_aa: CASSISGLAGGPETQYF; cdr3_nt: TGTGCCAGTAGTATCTCGGGACTAGCGGGAGGGCCGGAGACCCAGTACTTC
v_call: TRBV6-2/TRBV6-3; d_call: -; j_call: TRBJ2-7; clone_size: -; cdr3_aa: CASSYSPGLHVPGYEQYF; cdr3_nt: TGTGCCAGCAGTTACTCTCCGGGACTCCACGTCCCGGGGTACGAGCAGTACTTC
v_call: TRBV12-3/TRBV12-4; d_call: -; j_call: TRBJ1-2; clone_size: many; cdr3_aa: CASSKIGWGYTF; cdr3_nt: TGTGCCAGCAGCAAAATCGGATGGGGCTACACCTTC
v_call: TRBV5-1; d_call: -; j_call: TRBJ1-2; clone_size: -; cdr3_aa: CASSRDTSNYGYTF; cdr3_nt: TGCGCCAGTTCCCGGGACACTTCTAACTATGGCTACACCTTC
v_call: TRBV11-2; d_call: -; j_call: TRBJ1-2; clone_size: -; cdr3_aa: CASSRPSDGANYGYTF; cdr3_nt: TGCGCCAGCAGCCGACCATCGGACGGAGCTAACTATGGCTACACCTTC
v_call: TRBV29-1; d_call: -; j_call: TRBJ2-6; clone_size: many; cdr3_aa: CSALDRAGVSGANVLTF; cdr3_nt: TGCAGCGCCCTGGACCGGGCCGGAGTTTCTGGGGCCAACGTCCTGACTTTC
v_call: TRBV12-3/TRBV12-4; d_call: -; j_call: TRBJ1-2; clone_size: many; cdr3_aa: CASSLGSSYGYTF; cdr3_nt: TGCGCCAGCAGCTTGGGGTCCAGCTATGGCTACACCTTC
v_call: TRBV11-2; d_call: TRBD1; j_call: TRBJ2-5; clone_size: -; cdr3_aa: CASSLGQGVKTQYF; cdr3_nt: TGTGCCAGCAGCTTAGGGCAGGGGGTAAAGACCCAGTACTTC
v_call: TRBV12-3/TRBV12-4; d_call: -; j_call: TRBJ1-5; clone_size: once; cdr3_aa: CASGEADSNQPQHF; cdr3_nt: TGTGCCAGCGGGGAGGCAGATAGCAATCAGCCCCAGCATTTT
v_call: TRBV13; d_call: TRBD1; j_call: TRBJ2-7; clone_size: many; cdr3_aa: CASSWGQAPYEQYF; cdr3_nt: TGTGCCAGCAGCTGGGGACAGGCGCCCTACGAGCAGTACTTC
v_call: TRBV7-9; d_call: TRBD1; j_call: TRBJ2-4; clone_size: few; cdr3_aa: CASRPRTGLDIQYF; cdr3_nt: TGTGCCAGCAGGCCCAGGACAGGGTTAGACATTCAGTACTTC
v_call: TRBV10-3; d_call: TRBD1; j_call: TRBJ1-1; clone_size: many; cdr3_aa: CAIRAGQGMNTEAFF; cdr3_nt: TGTGCCATCAGAGCGGGACAGGGCATGAACACTGAAGCTTTCTTT
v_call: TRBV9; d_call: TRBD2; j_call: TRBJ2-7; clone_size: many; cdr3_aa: CASSPRLALIYEQYF; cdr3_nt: TGTGCCAGCAGCCCCCGACTAGCCCTAATCTACGAGCAGTACTTC
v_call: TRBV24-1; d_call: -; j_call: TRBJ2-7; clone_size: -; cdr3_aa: CATSRVSLSPLTYEQYF; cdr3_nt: TGTGCCACCAGCAGGGTTTCCCTCAGTCCCCTTACTTACGAGCAGTACTTC
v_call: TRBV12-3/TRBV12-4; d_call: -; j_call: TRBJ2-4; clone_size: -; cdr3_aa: CSSNNSQNIQYF; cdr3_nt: TGTTCCAGCAATAACTCCCAAAACATTCAGTACTTC
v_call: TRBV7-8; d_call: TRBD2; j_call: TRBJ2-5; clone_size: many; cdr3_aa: CASSLALRERKETQYF; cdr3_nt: TGTGCCAGCAGCTTAGCGTTGCGGGAGAGGAAAGAGACCCAGTACTTC
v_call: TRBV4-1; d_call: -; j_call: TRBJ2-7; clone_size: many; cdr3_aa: CASSLQVQDYEQYF; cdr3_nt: TGCGCCAGCAGCCTACAAGTACAGGACTACGAGCAGTACTTC
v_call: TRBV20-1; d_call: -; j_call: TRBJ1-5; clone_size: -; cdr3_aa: CSARRRGGTRGNQPQHF; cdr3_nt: TGCAGTGCTAGAAGGCGGGGGGGCACAAGGGGCAATCAGCCCCAGCATTTT
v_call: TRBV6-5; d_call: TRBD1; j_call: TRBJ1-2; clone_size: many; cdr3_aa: CASSYRQGPVGYGYTF; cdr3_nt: TGTGCCAGCAGTTACAGACAGGGCCCCGTAGGCTATGGCTACACCTTC
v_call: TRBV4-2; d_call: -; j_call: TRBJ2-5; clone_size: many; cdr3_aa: CASSQDLLGTQYF; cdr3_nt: TGTGCCAGCAGCCAAGACTTGCTCGGGACCCAGTACTTC
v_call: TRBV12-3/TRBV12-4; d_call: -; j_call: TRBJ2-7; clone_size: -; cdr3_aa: CASSFGAGSSYEQYF; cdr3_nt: TGTGCCAGCAGTTTCGGGGCAGGGTCCTCCTACGAGCAGTACTTC
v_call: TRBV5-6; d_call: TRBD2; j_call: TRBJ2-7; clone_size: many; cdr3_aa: CASSSRGRTYEQYF; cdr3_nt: TGTGCCAGCAGTTCGCGGGGGAGAACCTACGAGCAGTACTTC
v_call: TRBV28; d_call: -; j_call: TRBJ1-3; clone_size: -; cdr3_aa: CASSLSVGSGNTIYF; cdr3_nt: TGTGCCAGCAGTTTATCGGTCGGCTCTGGAAACACCATATATTTT
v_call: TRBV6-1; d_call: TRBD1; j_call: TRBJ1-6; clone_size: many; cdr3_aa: CASSPLGQGRSPLHF; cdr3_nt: TGTGCCAGCAGTCCCCTTGGACAGGGAAGGTCACCCCTCCACTTT